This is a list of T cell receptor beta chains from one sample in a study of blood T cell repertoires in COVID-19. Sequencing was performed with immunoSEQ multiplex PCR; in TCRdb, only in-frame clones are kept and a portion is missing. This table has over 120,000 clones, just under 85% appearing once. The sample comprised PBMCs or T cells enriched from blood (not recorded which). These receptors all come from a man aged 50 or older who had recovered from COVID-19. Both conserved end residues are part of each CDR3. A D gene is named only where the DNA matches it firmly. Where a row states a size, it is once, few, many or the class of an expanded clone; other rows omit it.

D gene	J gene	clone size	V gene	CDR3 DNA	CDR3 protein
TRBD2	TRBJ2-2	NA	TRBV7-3	TGTGCCAGCAGCTTACCCCCTGGACTAGCGTCCGGGGAGCTGTTTTTT	CASSLPPGLASGELFF
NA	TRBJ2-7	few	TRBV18	TGTGCCAGCTCACCAACAGTGCACTACGAGCAGTACTTC	CASSPTVHYEQYF
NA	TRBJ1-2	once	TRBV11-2	TGTGCCAGCAGCTTAGATCAGGGGAACTATGGCTACACCTTC	CASSLDQGNYGYTF
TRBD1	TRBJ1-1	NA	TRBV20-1	TGCAGTGCTAGTAGGGGGCTCGGGGACACTGAAGCTTTCTTT	CSASRGLGDTEAFF
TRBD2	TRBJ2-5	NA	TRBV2	TGTGCCAGCACCTTGAGTAGCGGGGGGCAAGAGACCCAGTACTTC	CASTLSSGGQETQYF
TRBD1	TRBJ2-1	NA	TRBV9	TGTGCCAGGATGGGACAGGGAGGCAATGAGCAGTTCTTC	CARMGQGGNEQFF
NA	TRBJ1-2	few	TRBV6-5	TGTGCCAGCAGTTACTCGATAGGGGGGGCCTATGGCTACACCTTC	CASSYSIGGAYGYTF
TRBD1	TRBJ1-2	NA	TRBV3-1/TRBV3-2	TGTGCCAGCAGCTCTGGGACAGGGATCTATGGCTACACCTTC	CASSSGTGIYGYTF
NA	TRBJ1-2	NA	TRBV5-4	TGTGCCAGCAGCCCCTACGGGGCTAACTATGGCTACACCTTC	CASSPYGANYGYTF
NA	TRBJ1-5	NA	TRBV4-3	TGCGCCAGCAGCCAAGTTTCCGGGGATCAGCCCCAGCATTTT	CASSQVSGDQPQHF
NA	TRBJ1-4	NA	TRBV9	TGTGCCAGCAGCGTAGTAGTAGGGAGGAGGGAGTCGGGGGAAAAACTGTTTTTT	CASSVVVGRRESGEKLFF
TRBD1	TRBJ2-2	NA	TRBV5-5	TGTGCCAGCAGCCCCAGGACAGGAGACACCGGGGAGCTGTTTTTT	CASSPRTGDTGELFF
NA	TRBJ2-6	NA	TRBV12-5	TGTGCTAGTGCCATGTATGACAGAGTTGTGTCCTCTGGGGCCAACGTCCTGACTTTC	CASAMYDRVVSSGANVLTF
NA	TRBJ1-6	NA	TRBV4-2	TGTGCCAGCAGCCAAGACACGGGGGACTCACCCCTCCACTTT	CASSQDTGDSPLHF
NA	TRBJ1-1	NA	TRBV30	TGTGCCTGGAGACAGGGGAACACTGAAGCTTTCTTT	CAWRQGNTEAFF
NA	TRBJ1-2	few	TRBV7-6	TGTGCCAGCAGCGGAGGGGCAGGTGAAACGTACTATGGCTACACCTTC	CASSGGAGETYYGYTF
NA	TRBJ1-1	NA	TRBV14	TGTGCCAGCAGCCTCGTGGTCCGGGGCACTGAAGCTTTCTTT	CASSLVVRGTEAFF
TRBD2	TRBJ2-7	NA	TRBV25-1	TGTGCCAGCAGTGGTCTAGCGGGGGGGGAAGAGTACTTC	CASSGLAGGEEYF
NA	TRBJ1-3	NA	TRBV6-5	TGTGCCAGCTCCGGGGGACCCGGAAACACCATATATTTT	CASSGGPGNTIYF
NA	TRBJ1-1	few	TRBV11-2	TGTGCCAGCAGCTATGGGCAGGATCTACGGAAGGCTTTCTTT	CASSYGQDLRKAFF
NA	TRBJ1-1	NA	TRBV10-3	TGTGCCATCAGTGGCTCTGGGCAGGGCACTGAAGCTTTCTTT	CAISGSGQGTEAFF
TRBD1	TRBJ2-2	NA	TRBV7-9	TGTGCCAGCAGCGCACCCGGGACAGGGGATACCGGGGAGCTGTTTTTT	CASSAPGTGDTGELFF
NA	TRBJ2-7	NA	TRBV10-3	TGTGCCATCAGTGAGCTTGAGGTCTACGAGCAGTACTTC	CAISELEVYEQYF
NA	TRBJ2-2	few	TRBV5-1	TGCGCCAGCAGCCCTACCCCCGACAGGACCGGGGAGCTGTTTTTT	CASSPTPDRTGELFF
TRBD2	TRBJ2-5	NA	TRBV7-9	TGTGCCAGCAGTTTGCTAGCGGGGGGTGGTGGAGAGACCCAGTACTTC	CASSLLAGGGGETQYF
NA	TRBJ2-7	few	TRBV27	TGTGCCAGCAGCCTTTCTAGTTCTCGCTACGAGCAGTACTTC	CASSLSSSRYEQYF
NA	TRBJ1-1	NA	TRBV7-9	TGTGCCAGCAGCTTACCCCAGGGGCAGAAGAACACTGAAGCTTTCTTT	CASSLPQGQKNTEAFF
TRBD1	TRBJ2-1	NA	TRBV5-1	TGCGCCAGCAGACTGACAGGGGGGATAGACAATGAGCAGTTCTTC	CASRLTGGIDNEQFF
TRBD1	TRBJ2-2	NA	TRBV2	TGTGCCAGCAGTGAAGTACGACAGGGGGGGACCGGGGAGCTGTTTTTT	CASSEVRQGGTGELFF
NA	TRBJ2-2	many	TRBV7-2	TGTGCCAGCAGCTTAGGGGGAGTCCCCACCGGGGAGCTGTTTTTT	CASSLGGVPTGELFF
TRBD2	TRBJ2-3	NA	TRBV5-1	TGCGCCAGCAGCTCAGGACTAGCGGGGATGAAATACACAGATACGCAGTATTTT	CASSSGLAGMKYTDTQYF
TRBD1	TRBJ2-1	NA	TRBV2	TGTGCCAGCAGTGACCCGAACAGGGGCAATGAGCAGTTCTTC	CASSDPNRGNEQFF
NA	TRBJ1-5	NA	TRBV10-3	TGTGCCATCAGTGAGTCGCGGACAGACAATCAGCCCCAGCATTTT	CAISESRTDNQPQHF
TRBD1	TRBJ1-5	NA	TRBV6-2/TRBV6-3	TGTGCCAGCAGTCCCTCAGGGGGAAAAGGTCAGCCCCAGCATTTT	CASSPSGGKGQPQHF
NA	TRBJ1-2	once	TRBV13	TGTGCCAGCAGCTCCCTAAGTCAGGGTGCAGTCTATGGCTACACCTTC	CASSSLSQGAVYGYTF
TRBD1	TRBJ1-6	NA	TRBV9	TGTGCCAGCAGCGTATCGACAGGGACCTATAATTCACCCCTCCACTTT	CASSVSTGTYNSPLHF
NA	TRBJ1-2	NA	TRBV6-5	TGTGCCAGCATGGGGGGGTATGGCTACACCTTC	CASMGGYGYTF
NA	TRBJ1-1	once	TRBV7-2	TGTGCCAGCAGCTTAGGACAGCTAAACACTGAAGCTTTCTTT	CASSLGQLNTEAFF
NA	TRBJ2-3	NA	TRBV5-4	TGTGCCAGCAGCTTGGAGCCAGATACGCAGTATTTT	CASSLEPDTQYF
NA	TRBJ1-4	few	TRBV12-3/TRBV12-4	TGTGCCAGCAGTTTAGCGCTACGGGAAAAACTGTTTTTT	CASSLALREKLFF
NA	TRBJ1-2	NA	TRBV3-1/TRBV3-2	TGTGCCAGCAGCCAAGCTAACAGAGCCTCCTATGGCTACACCTTC	CASSQANRASYGYTF
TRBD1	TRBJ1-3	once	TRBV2	TGTGCCAGCACTAGGGGACGGGACAGGAGCTCTGGAAACACCATATATTTT	CASTRGRDRSSGNTIYF
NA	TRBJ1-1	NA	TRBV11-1	TGTGCCAGCAGCTCCGGGACACCTGAAGCTTTCTTT	CASSSGTPEAFF
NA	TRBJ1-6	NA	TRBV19	TGTGCCAGTAGTGAGACGGACAGTTCACCCCTCCACTTT	CASSETDSSPLHF
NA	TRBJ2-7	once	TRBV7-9	TGTGCCAGCAGCTTAGAGGCACAGGGCGGCGAGCAGTACTTC	CASSLEAQGGEQYF
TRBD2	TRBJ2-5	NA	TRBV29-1	TGCAGCGAAGGACTAGCGGGGGGAGAGACCCAGTACTTC	CSEGLAGGETQYF
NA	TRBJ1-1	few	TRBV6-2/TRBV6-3	TGTGCCAGCAGTTCCGAGATCAGGGATGAGATGGCTTTCTTT	CASSSEIRDEMAFF
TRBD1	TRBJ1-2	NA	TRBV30	TGTGCCTGGAGTGTATTACAGGGGGCGGGTGGCTACACCTTC	CAWSVLQGAGGYTF
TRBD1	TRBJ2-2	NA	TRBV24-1	TGTGCCACCAGTGACTCGAGACAGGGGGCCGGTTCCGGGGAGCTGTTTTTT	CATSDSRQGAGSGELFF
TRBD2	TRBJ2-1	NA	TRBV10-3	TGTGCCCCCACAGAGCGGGGGAGCTACAATGAGCAGTTCTTC	CAPTERGSYNEQFF
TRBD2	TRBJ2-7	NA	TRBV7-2	TGTGCCAGCAGCCCCACCCCGATCGCGGGGGGGCGGTACTTC	CASSPTPIAGGRYF
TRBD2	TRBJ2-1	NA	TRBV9	TGTGCCAGCACCCCGGGACTAGCGGGGGAATACAATGAGCAGTTCTTC	CASTPGLAGEYNEQFF
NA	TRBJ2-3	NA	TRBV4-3	TGCGCCAGCAGCCAAGATGCACTAGATACGCAGTATTTT	CASSQDALDTQYF